This record covers a single T cell receptor beta chain. A junction end diverges from the germline sequence, so it may reflect a read error. The data belong to a study of T cell changes during pregnancy in multiple sclerosis. Libraries were prepared by immunoSEQ multiplex PCR; TCRdb keeps only in-frame clonotypes and omits some of them. The repertoire holds under 85,000 clones, with around 91% as singletons. The CDR3 is made up of 13 amino acids. Germline values: CDR1 MNHNY, CDR2 SVGAGI (reference sequence). The chain carries TRBV6-6 and TRBJ2-1; D gene ambiguous. This receptor was obtained from a female donor in good health, enrolled as a control in a pregnancy study. This specimen was peripheral blood, taken in the third trimester of pregnancy. CDR3 DNA: TGTGCCAGCAGTTCTTACTCCTACAATGAGCGGTTCTTC. This gives the protein CASSSYSYNERFF.